This T cell receptor beta chain was sequenced for a study of T-cell reconstitution after alpha-beta-depleted transplantation in children. It was with unique molecular identifiers that the TCRbeta library was prepared. MiXCR, run by TCRdb on the PCR reads, gives a single entry per CDR3 protein. The sample carries about 610,000 distinct CDR3 sequences, 25% to 30% recorded once. This clonotype occurred a few times. Its antigen remains unidentified. The study, taken as a whole, reports: Some patients' high day-60 TCRbeta diversity was traced to surviving recipient T cells and thymic progenitors. There were reportedly several hundred expanded graft clones from which alpha-beta T cells came about two months after transplant. Diversity and T-cell counts at one year after transplant derived mostly from new T cells.

The receptor's source is a boy under two years old with Wiskott-Aldrich syndrome, due to receive a stem cell transplant. Sequencing used PBMCs, obtained before TCRalphabeta/CD19-depleted stem cell transplant.

In DNA form, the CDR3 reads TGCGCCAGCAGCGACGCGTTACTAGCGGGAGGGCCGAGCTCCTACAATGAGCAGTTCTTC. Encoded protein: CASSDALLAGGPSSYNEQFF. The chain carries TRBV5-1 and TRBJ2-1, with TRBD2 matching 13 bases. Per the germline V gene, CDR1 is SGHRS and CDR2 is YFSETQ. V was pared by 4 bases and J by 0 bases, with 13 bases of the junction left unmatched. The CDR3 spans 20 residues.